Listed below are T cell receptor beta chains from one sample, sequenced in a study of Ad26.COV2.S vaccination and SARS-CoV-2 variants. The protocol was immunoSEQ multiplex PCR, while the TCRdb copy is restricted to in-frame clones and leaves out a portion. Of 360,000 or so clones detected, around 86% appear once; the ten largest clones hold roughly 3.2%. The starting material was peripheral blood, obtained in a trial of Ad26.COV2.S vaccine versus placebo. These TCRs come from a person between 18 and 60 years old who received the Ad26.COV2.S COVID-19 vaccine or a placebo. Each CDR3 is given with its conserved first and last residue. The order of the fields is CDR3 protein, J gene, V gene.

CDR3 protein: CASSFGTSGGVFRQETQYF
J gene: TRBJ2-5
V gene: TRBV19

CDR3 protein: CASGSPRPLDTQYF
J gene: TRBJ2-3
V gene: TRBV12-5

CDR3 protein: CASSQIPLEKLFF
J gene: TRBJ1-4
V gene: TRBV3-1/TRBV3-2

CDR3 protein: CATGQSIATNEKLFF
J gene: TRBJ1-4
V gene: TRBV7-2

CDR3 protein: CASSVLDPRETQYF
J gene: TRBJ2-5
V gene: TRBV6-5

CDR3 protein: CASSSATGGLNEKLFF
J gene: TRBJ1-4
V gene: TRBV7-2

CDR3 protein: CASRPRIGELFF
J gene: TRBJ2-2
V gene: TRBV12-3/TRBV12-4

CDR3 protein: CASSQDWTSGGADTQYF
J gene: TRBJ2-3
V gene: TRBV4-2

CDR3 protein: CAWIQRLAGFTDTQYF
J gene: TRBJ2-3
V gene: TRBV30

CDR3 protein: CASTRLATNEKLFF
J gene: TRBJ1-4
V gene: TRBV6-5

CDR3 protein: CASSLDRGKREQYF
J gene: TRBJ2-7
V gene: TRBV9

CDR3 protein: CSVEDHQGGYTF
J gene: TRBJ1-2
V gene: TRBV29-1

CDR3 protein: CASSLEDTYNEQFF
J gene: TRBJ2-1
V gene: TRBV11-2

CDR3 protein: CASRKEGLTEAFF
J gene: TRBJ1-1
V gene: TRBV2

CDR3 protein: CASSVGQWVGAKETQYF
J gene: TRBJ2-5
V gene: TRBV9

CDR3 protein: CASSVSSGVTGELFF
J gene: TRBJ2-2
V gene: TRBV9

CDR3 protein: CSTTLAYEQYF
J gene: TRBJ2-7
V gene: TRBV20-1

CDR3 protein: CASSLGTGGLGELFF
J gene: TRBJ2-2
V gene: TRBV13